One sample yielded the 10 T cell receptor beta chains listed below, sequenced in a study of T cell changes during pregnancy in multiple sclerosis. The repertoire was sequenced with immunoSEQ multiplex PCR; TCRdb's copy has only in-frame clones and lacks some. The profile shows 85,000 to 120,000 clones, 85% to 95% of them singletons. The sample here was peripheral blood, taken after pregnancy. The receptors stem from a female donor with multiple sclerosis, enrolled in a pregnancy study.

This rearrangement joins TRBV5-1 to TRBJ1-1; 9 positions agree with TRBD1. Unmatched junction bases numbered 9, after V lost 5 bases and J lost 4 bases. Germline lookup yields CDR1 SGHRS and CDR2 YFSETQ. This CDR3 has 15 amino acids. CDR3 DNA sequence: TGCGCCAGCAGTAGGACAGGGGTAGGGACCACTGAAGCTTTCTTT. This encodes CASSRTGVGTTEAFF. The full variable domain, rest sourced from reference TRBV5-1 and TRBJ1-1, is KAGVTQTPRYLIKTRGQQVTLSCSPISGHRSVSWYQQTPGQGLQFLFEYFSETQRNKGNFPGRFSGRQFSNSRSEMNVSTLELGDSALYLCASSRTGVGTTEAFFGQGTRLTVV.

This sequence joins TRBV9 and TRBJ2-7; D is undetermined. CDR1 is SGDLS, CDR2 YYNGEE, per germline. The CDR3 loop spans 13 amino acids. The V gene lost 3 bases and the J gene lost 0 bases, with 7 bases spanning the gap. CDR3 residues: CASSAESSYEQYF. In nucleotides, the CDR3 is TGTGCCAGCAGCGCGGAGAGCTCCTACGAGCAGTACTTC.

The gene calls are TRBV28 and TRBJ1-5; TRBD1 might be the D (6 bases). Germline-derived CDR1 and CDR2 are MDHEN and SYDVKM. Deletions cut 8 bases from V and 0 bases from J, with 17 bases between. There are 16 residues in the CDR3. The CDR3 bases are TGTGCCAGCCGGACAGAAGGTACTTATAGCAATCAGCCCCAGCATTTT. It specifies CASRTEGTYSNQPQHF.

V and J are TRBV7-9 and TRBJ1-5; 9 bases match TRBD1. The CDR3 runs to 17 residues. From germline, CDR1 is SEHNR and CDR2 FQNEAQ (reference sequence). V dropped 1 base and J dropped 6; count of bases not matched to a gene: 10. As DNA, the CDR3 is TGTGCCAGCAGCTTAGGATTCGGGGACAGGGACAGTCAGCCCCAGCATTTT. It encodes CASSLGFGDRDSQPQHF.

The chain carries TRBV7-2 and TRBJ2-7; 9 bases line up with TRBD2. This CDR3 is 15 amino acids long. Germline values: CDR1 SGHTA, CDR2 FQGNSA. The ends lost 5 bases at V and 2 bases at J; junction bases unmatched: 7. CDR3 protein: CASSPLGGGAYEQYF. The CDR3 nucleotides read TGTGCCAGCAGCCCCTTAGGCGGGGGGGCCTACGAGCAGTACTTC. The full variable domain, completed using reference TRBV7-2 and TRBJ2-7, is GAGVSQSPSNKVTEKGKDVELRCDPISGHTALYWYRQSLGQGLEFLIYFQGNSAPDKSGLPSDRFSAERTGGSVSTLTIQRTQQEDSAVYLCASSPLGGGAYEQYFGPGTRLTVT.

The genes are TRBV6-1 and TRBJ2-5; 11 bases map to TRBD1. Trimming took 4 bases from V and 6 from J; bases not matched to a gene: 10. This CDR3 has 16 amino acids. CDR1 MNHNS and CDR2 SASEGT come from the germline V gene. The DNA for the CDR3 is TGTGCCAGCAGTGTCCCGGGACAGGGGGAAAGGAAGACCCAGTACTTC. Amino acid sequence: CASSVPGQGERKTQYF.

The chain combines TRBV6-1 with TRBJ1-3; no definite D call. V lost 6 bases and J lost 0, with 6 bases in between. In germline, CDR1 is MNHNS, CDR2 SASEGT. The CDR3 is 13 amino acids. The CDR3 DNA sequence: TGTGCCAGCAGACAGCTCTCTGGAAACACCATATATTTT. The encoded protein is CASRQLSGNTIYF.

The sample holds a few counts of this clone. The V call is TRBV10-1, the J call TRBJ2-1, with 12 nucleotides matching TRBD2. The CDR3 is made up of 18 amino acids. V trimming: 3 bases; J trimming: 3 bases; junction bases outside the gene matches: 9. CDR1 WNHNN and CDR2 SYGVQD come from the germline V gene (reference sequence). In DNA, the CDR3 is TGCGCCAGCAGTGATACCTCCCGGACTAGCGGGGACTACAATGAGCAGTTCTTC. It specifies CASSDTSRTSGDYNEQFF.

The CDR3 bases are TGTGCCAGCAGTTTATCCGGACAGAACACAGATACGCAGTATTTT. Translated: CASSLSGQNTDTQYF. The genes are TRBV27 and TRBJ2-3; D possibly corresponds to TRBD1 (6 bases). V was pared by 0 bases and J by 2 bases, with 9 bases between. The CDR3 consists of 15 residues. Per germline, CDR1 MNHEY and CDR2 SMNVEV (reference sequence).

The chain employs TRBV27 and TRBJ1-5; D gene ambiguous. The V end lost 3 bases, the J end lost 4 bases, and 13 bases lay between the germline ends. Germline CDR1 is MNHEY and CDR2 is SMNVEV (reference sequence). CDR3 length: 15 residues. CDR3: CASSFSSGINQPQHF. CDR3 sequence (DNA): TGTGCCAGCAGTTTCTCGTCCGGGATAAATCAGCCCCAGCATTTT.